Below, 31 T cell receptor beta chains from the same sample are listed, as sequenced in a study of cytomegalovirus exposure and HLA in healthy donors. The PCR employed 60 Vbeta primers together with 13 Jbeta primers. Clones were read by immunoSEQ multiplex PCR, and TCRdb kept only the in-frame ones, dropping some. The table shows fewer than 70,000 clones, with under 90% occurring only once. Sequencing used PBMCs. The receptors shown here come from a woman aged 35 to 49 in good health and CMV-seronegative.

The chain combines TRBV28 with TRBJ1-5, with 8 bases aligning to TRBD1. The CDR3 extends over 13 amino acids. V lost 6 bases, J lost 6 bases, and 4 bases stayed unmatched. Germline V gene sequence: CDR1 MDHEN, CDR2 SYDVKM. CDR3 loop: CASRRQGFQPQHF. The CDR3 bases are TGTGCCAGCAGGAGACAGGGGTTTCAGCCCCAGCATTTT.

This clone was picked up one time. J is TRBJ1-1 and V is TRBV28; a possible D gene is TRBD1 (6 bases). The germline CDR1 and CDR2 sequences are MDHEN and SYDVKM. V was shortened by 4 bases and J by 0 bases, with 15 bases between the two germline ends. The CDR3 covers 16 residues. The CDR3 region is CASSSWYRVMNTEAFF. DNA of the CDR3: TGTGCCAGCAGTTCGTGGTACAGGGTCATGAACACTGAAGCTTTCTTT.

The J gene is TRBJ2-3, the V gene TRBV30; the match to TRBD2 covers 9 bases. Germline-derived CDR1 and CDR2 are GTSNPN and SVGIG (reference sequence). The CDR3 is 15 amino acids. Trimming removed 3 bases from V and 2 bases from J; junction bases left unmatched: 6. CDR3 sequence reads: CAWRAGLAYTDTQYF. The CDR3 nucleotides are TGTGCCTGGAGGGCGGGACTAGCCTACACAGATACGCAGTATTTT.

This clone showed up just once. J is TRBJ1-5 and V is TRBV7-6, with D tentatively TRBD1 (5 bases). This CDR3 region has 15 residues. The germline CDR1 and CDR2 sequences are SGHVS and FNYEAQ. V lost 2 bases, J lost 2 bases, and 10 bases lay in between. The CDR3 bases are TGTGCCAGCAGCTTACGGGGGAAGGGCAATCAGCCCCAGCATTTT. This codes for CASSLRGKGNQPQHF.

The DNA for the CDR3 is TGTGCCAGCAGTGACGACAGGGGGAGCCCCTACGAGCAGTACTTC. Its translation is CASSDDRGSPYEQYF. The chain has TRBV25-1 and TRBJ2-7; TRBD1 aligns across 9 bases. In germline, CDR1 is MGHDK, CDR2 SYGVNS. This CDR3 region has 15 residues. The ends lost 3 bases at V and 2 bases at J; junction bases unmatched: 5.

This chain connects TRBV2 to TRBJ2-2; possible D gene TRBD1, 5 bases. Germline lookup yields CDR1 SNHLY and CDR2 FYNNEI. The germline V and J ends were trimmed by 6 bases and 1 base, with 9 bases remaining between them. This CDR3 is built from 14 residues. CDR3 nucleotides: TGTGCCAGCAGATTTCAGGGGAACACCGGGGAGCTGTTTTTT. Its translation: CASRFQGNTGELFF.

This chain connects TRBV9 to TRBJ1-1, with 7 bases matching TRBD1. V dropped 3 bases and J dropped 4; count of bases not matched to a gene: 6. Germline CDR1 and CDR2: SGDLS and YYNGEE. The CDR3 extends over 14 amino acids. CDR3 nucleotides: TGTGCCAGCAGCGGTCAGGGGGAAGGCACTGAAGCTTTCTTT. This translates into CASSGQGEGTEAFF.

This clone was observed a few times. This chain connects TRBV28 to TRBJ2-7; perhaps TRBD1 as D (5 bases). The CDR3 consists of 14 residues. The germline V gene encodes CDR1 MDHEN and CDR2 SYDVKM. V gave up 5 bases and J gave up 0 bases, with 11 bases separating them. CDR3 DNA sequence: TGTGCCAGCAGTCCCGGACAAAGCTCCTACGAGCAGTACTTC. Protein: CASSPGQSSYEQYF.

The chain employs TRBV29-1 and TRBJ1-3; 10 nucleotides align to TRBD1. CDR1 SQVTM and CDR2 ANQGSEA come from the germline V gene. V lost 6 bases and J lost 0; bases outside the gene matches: 2. The CDR3 loop spans 14 amino acids. CDR3 DNA sequence: TGCAGCGTCTGGACAGGGGGCTCTGGAAACACCATATATTTT. This gives the protein CSVWTGGSGNTIYF.

This chain joins TRBV6-5 and TRBJ2-7; TRBD1 matches at 8 bases. V lost 7 bases to trimming and J lost 0 bases; unmatched junction nucleotides: 8. This CDR3 comprises 15 residues. Germline CDR1 and CDR2: MNHEY and SVGAGI. CDR3: CASKGVQGDSYEQYF. In nucleotides, the CDR3 is TGTGCCAGCAAGGGGGTACAGGGGGACTCCTACGAGCAGTACTTC.

Concerning this clone: The same CDR3 can be traced to other DNA sequences in this sample. This sequence joins TRBV11-2 and TRBJ2-7; tentatively, D is TRBD1 (6 bases). The germline V gene encodes CDR1 SGHAT and CDR2 FQNNGV. This CDR3 is 15 amino acids long. V was pared by 0 bases and J by 3 bases, with 12 bases between. The CDR3 DNA follows: TGTGCCAGCAGCTTAGATCTGGGGGCTAGCTACGAGCAGTACTTC. Its protein product is CASSLDLGASYEQYF.

The rearrangement links TRBV15 to TRBJ2-1; possibly TRBD2 for D (5 bases). This CDR3 spans 17 amino acids. The germline CDR1 and CDR2 sequences are LNHNV and YYDKDF (reference sequence). V was trimmed by 3 bases and J by 1 base, leaving 16 bases between them. CDR3 sequence: CATSSPSSGPSYNEQFF. The CDR3, as DNA: TGTGCCACCAGCAGCCCCTCCAGCGGACCTTCCTACAATGAGCAGTTCTTC.

The genes are TRBV4-3 and TRBJ2-3; D gene ambiguous. Trimming shortened V by 1 base and J by 2 bases, and 13 bases separated the two germline ends. The CDR3 has 16 amino acids. CDR1 and CDR2 from the germline V gene are LGHNA and YSLEER. DNA of the CDR3: TGCGCCAGCAGCCAAGCGGCTGGGCCTCTCACAGATACGCAGTATTTT. Encoded protein: CASSQAAGPLTDTQYF.

V gene TRBV2 combines with J gene TRBJ2-6, with D perhaps matching TRBD2 (6 bases). The CDR3 totals 16 residues. V lost 4 bases to trimming and J lost 1 base, with 11 bases between them. CDR1 is SNHLY, CDR2 FYNNEI, per germline. CDR3 sequence: CASSGDSASGANVLTF. CDR3 DNA sequence: TGTGCCAGCAGTGGGGACTCGGCATCTGGGGCCAACGTCCTGACTTTC.

The CDR3 loop is CASSLTETDSYEQYF. In nucleotides, the CDR3 is TGTGCCAGCAGCTTAACAGAGACCGATTCCTACGAGCAGTACTTC. The rearrangement uses TRBV13 and TRBJ2-7; D gene uncertain. The germline V gene has CDR1 PRHDT and CDR2 FYEKMQ (reference sequence). The V gene lost 2 bases and the J gene lost 1 base, with 12 bases spanning the gap. This CDR3 spans 15 amino acids.

This clone turned up a few times. The chain employs TRBV6-5 and TRBJ2-3; 9 nucleotides match TRBD2. J gave up 1 base and V 5 bases, and 4 bases lay outside the gene matches. This CDR3 has 15 residues. CDR1 and CDR2 from the germline V gene are MNHEY and SVGAGI. The CDR3 protein is CASSQIAGGTDTQYF. As DNA, the CDR3 is TGTGCCAGCAGTCAAATAGCGGGAGGCACAGATACGCAGTATTTT.

This clone has more than one count but fewer than ten. V gene TRBV9 combines with J gene TRBJ2-2; TRBD1 matches 7 bases. The junction had 2 bases not matched to a gene; V was cut back by 0 bases and J by 6 bases. The CDR3 is 14 residues long. CDR1 and CDR2 from the germline V gene are SGDLS and YYNGEE. CDR3 sequence (DNA): TGTGCCAGCAGCGTAGCGGGACAGCCCGGGGAGCTGTTTTTT. As protein: CASSVAGQPGELFF.

About this clone itself: At one boundary the junction diverges from the germline segment, which might be a read error. This rearrangement joins TRBV7-2 to TRBJ2-1, with a tentative D call TRBD2 (7 bases). This CDR3 is built from 14 residues. Germline CDR1 is SGHTA and CDR2 is FQGNSA. The CDR3 nucleotides are TGTGCCGGCAGCTTGGGGGGGGGCGACAATGAGCAGTTCTTC. Amino acid sequence: CAGSLGGGDNEQFF. Using reference TRBV7-2 and TRBJ2-1 for the parts outside the CDR3, the full variable domain is GAGVSQSPSNKVTEKGKDVELRCDPISGHTALYWYRQSLGQGLEFLIYFQGNSAPDKSGLPSDRFSAERTGGSVSTLTIQRTQQEDSAVYLCAGSLGGGDNEQFFGPGTRLTVL.

The chain employs TRBV4-2 and TRBJ1-3; D ambiguous. Germline loops: CDR1 LGHNA, CDR2 YNFKEQ. This CDR3 is built from 16 residues. V lost 0 bases and J 0 bases, leaving 9 bases between the germline ends. The DNA for the CDR3 is TGTGCCAGCAGCCAAGAGGGAGCAGCCTCTGGAAACACCATATATTTT. This translates into CASSQEGAASGNTIYF.

The CDR3 protein is CASSYSNPGNEQYF. The DNA for the CDR3 is TGTGCCAGCAGTTACTCGAATCCGGGAAACGAGCAGTACTTC. The chain recombines TRBV6-6 with TRBJ2-7; D possibly corresponds to TRBD2 (5 bases). V lost 0 bases to trimming and J lost 5 bases, with 11 bases between them. This CDR3 region has 14 residues. Germline V gene lookup returns CDR1 MNHNY and CDR2 SVGAGI (reference sequence).

The gene calls are TRBV29-1 and TRBJ1-2; 10 nucleotides align to TRBD1. Unmatched junction bases numbered 5, after V lost 7 bases and J lost 3 bases. The CDR3 has 13 amino acids. Per germline, CDR1 SQVTM and CDR2 ANQGSEA. DNA for the CDR3: TGCAGCGCAGGGGACAGGGGACACTATGGCTACACCTTC. Its protein is CSAGDRGHYGYTF.

J is TRBJ2-4 and V is TRBV2; 7 nucleotides agree with TRBD1. The CDR3 loop spans 13 amino acids. The V gene's germline CDR1 is SNHLY and CDR2 FYNNEI. With V trimmed by 5 bases and J by 8 bases, 6 bases remained unmatched. The CDR3 sequence is CASSSDRRHIQYF. In DNA form, the CDR3 reads TGTGCCAGCAGTTCGGACAGGAGGCACATTCAGTACTTC.

This chain connects TRBV6-5 to TRBJ1-2, with TRBD1 matching over 11 bases. Looked up from germline, CDR1 is MNHEY and CDR2 is SVGAGI. V lost 6 bases, J lost 5 bases, and 8 bases stayed unmatched. This CDR3 has 15 residues. This CDR3 reads CASSSGQGARYGYTF. CDR3 in DNA: TGTGCCAGCAGCTCAGGACAGGGGGCAAGATATGGCTACACCTTC.

The chain joins TRBV5-1 to TRBJ2-3; D unresolved. Between the trimmed V and J ends, which lost 5 bases and 2 bases, there was a span of 15 bases. This CDR3 has 15 residues. CDR1 is SGHRS and CDR2 is YFSETQ in the germline V gene. CDR3 sequence: CASSQDSPDTDTQYF. The CDR3 bases are TGCGCCAGCAGTCAAGACTCCCCCGACACAGATACGCAGTATTTT.

This clone was detected a few times. V gene TRBV29-1 combines with J gene TRBJ2-7; D is unresolved. The CDR3 spans 11 residues. Germline CDR1 and CDR2: SQVTM and ANQGSEA. V dropped 6 bases and J dropped 2 bases, with 8 bases sitting between them. CDR3 nucleotides: TGCAGCGTAATAATTCCCTACGAGCAGTACTTC. As protein: CSVIIPYEQYF.

The J gene is TRBJ2-7, the V gene TRBV10-3, with D uncertain. CDR3 size: 11 residues. CDR1 is ENHRY and CDR2 is SYGVKD in the germline V gene. V was cut by 10 bases and J by 3 bases, with 10 bases left in between. The DNA of the CDR3 is TGTGCCACCAAAGCGAACTACGAGCAGTACTTC. Encoded protein: CATKANYEQYF.

This sequence joins TRBV27 and TRBJ1-1; 7 bases match TRBD1. The CDR3 is 14 amino acids. J was trimmed by 6 bases and V by 4 bases; bases with no gene match: 8. Looked up from germline, CDR1 is MNHEY and CDR2 is SMNVEV (reference sequence). The CDR3 here is CASSYFYRGSEAFF. The CDR3 DNA reads as TGTGCCAGCAGTTATTTTTACAGGGGTTCTGAAGCTTTCTTT.

CDR3 nucleotide sequence: TGTGCCATAGCCAGTGACTTTACCTCCCTGACCTCCCGCTCCTACGAGCAGTACTTC. Translation gives CAIASDFTSLTSRSYEQYF. J is TRBJ2-7 and V is TRBV2; no firm D call. The CDR3 has 19 residues. Trimming took 10 bases from V and 0 from J, leaving 31 bases between them. CDR1 SNHLY and CDR2 FYNNEI come from the germline V gene.

This clone was seen more than once but under ten times. The V call is TRBV5-1, the J call TRBJ2-1, with 7 bases that match TRBD1. Germline loops: CDR1 SGHRS, CDR2 YFSETQ. The trim removed 4 bases at V and 5 bases at J, leaving 3 bases unmatched. The CDR3 totals 13 residues. In DNA, the CDR3 is TGCGCCAGCAGCCCCGACAGGGACAATGAGCAGTTCTTC. Its protein is CASSPDRDNEQFF.

The CDR3 protein is CASTLPSYEQYF. In nucleotides, the CDR3 is TGTGCCAGCACGCTACCGAGTTACGAGCAGTACTTC. V usage is TRBV6-6 and J usage is TRBJ2-7; no firm D call. V was shortened by 7 bases and J by 4 bases, with 11 bases between the two germline ends. Germline V gives CDR1 MNHNY, CDR2 SVGAGI (reference sequence). CDR3 size: 12 residues.

V is TRBV5-1 and J is TRBJ2-3, with 14 bases fitting TRBD2. Trimming cost V 3 bases and J 4 bases; bases outside gene matches: 4. The CDR3 runs 16 residues. The germline V gene encodes CDR1 SGHRS and CDR2 YFSETQ. The CDR3 nucleotides are TGCGCCAGCAGCTCGGGACTAGCGGGAGCATCAGATACGCAGTATTTT. The encoded protein is CASSSGLAGASDTQYF.